This T cell receptor beta chain is drawn from a study of T-cell memory formation after mild COVID-19. The V segment lost 2 bases and the J segment 9 bases; nucleotides outside the gene matches: 5. Germline V gene sequence: CDR1 KGHSH, CDR2 LQKENI. CDR3 length equals 13 residues. TCRdb recomputed calls from the 5' RACE reads with MiXCR, one row per CDR3 protein. The sample lists approximately 250,000 distinct CDR3 sequences, 15% to 19% occurring once. The sequence derives from an adult woman who had mild COVID-19 (a few samples of this study predate the infection). Cell type and time point are not known. The chain combines TRBV18 with TRBJ2-7, with 9 bases fitting TRBD2. Sample: PBMCs or a T cell subset sorted from them (not recorded which). The CDR3 loop is CASSPAAGGAQYF. CDR3 coding DNA: TGTGCCAGCTCACCAGCAGCGGGGGGCGCGCAGTACTTC.